This T cell receptor (beta chain) comes out of a study of control samples from healthy donors and cancer patients. This clone was seen once. The protocol was immunoSEQ multiplex PCR, while the TCRdb copy is restricted to in-frame clones and leaves out a portion. The sample has about 90,000 clones, 90% seen once. Sample: blood. The clonotype comes from a woman younger than 30 in good health.

As DNA, the CDR3 is TGTGCCAGCAGTGAGACAGCAGAGAGAGCACCCCTCCACTTT. Translated, it gives CASSETAERAPLHF. The chain carries TRBV6-4 and TRBJ1-6; tentatively, D is TRBD1 (5 bases). From germline, CDR1 is MRHNA and CDR2 SNTAGT. V shed 3 bases and J shed 11 bases, with 14 bases lying between them. This CDR3 comprises 14 residues.